This TCR beta chain was identified during a study of early T cells in non-severe SARS-CoV-2 infection. Across the study: The study sequenced bulk RNA from unsorted whole blood, with chains unpaired.

There are 15 residues in the CDR3. CDR1 and CDR2 from the germline V gene are SNHLY and FYNNEI. Trimming shortened V by 2 bases and J by 7 bases, and 12 bases separated the two germline ends. This clonotype was observed a handful of times. Via MiXCR, TCRdb re-called the 5' RACE reads, giving one row per CDR3 protein. Of tens of thousands of distinct CDR3 sequences in the sample, 10% were seen once. This sequence was found in an adult who was a healthcare worker with PCR-confirmed SARS-CoV-2 infection or an uninfected control (not recorded which). The source material was whole blood. V is TRBV2 and J is TRBJ1-6, with D possibly TRBD1 on 6 matching bases. The CDR3 region is CASSEYGGQNSPLHF. CDR3 bases: TGTGCCAGCAGTGAATACGGGGGGCAGAATTCACCCCTCCACTTT.